The 9 T cell receptor beta chains reported below all come from one sample, sequenced in a study of blood T cell repertoires in COVID-19 (dated by TCRdb to the early 2020s). Libraries were made using the immunoSEQ multiplex PCR assay. This is the immuneACCESS table as TCRdb keeps it, with only in-frame sequences that have V and J called. A part of the clones is gone; compared with another copy, unresolved V genes explain less than half, and the rest is unexplained. The sample includes under 200,000 clones, with about 80% observed a single time. The top ten constitute about 7% of the sample. Sequencing was performed on peripheral blood. These receptor sequences come from a man aged 70-80 years with active or convalescent COVID-19.

This chain connects TRBV6-5 to TRBJ1-2; maybe TRBD1 (6 bases). Germline CDR1 reads MNHEY; CDR2 reads SVGAGI. The CDR3 totals 15 residues. Trimming removed 6 bases at V and 5 bases at J, with 19 bases between. The CDR3: CASSSRKGGNYGYTF. DNA for the CDR3: TGTGCCAGCAGCTCAAGGAAGGGGGGGAATTATGGCTACACCTTC.

This clone was picked up a small number of times. The rearrangement joins TRBV28 to TRBJ1-2; D is uncertain. The V gene lost 6 bases and the J gene lost 1 base, with 15 bases spanning the gap. Germline V gene sequence: CDR1 MDHEN, CDR2 SYDVKM. This CDR3 region has 15 residues. This CDR3 reads CASSTPGGINYGYTF. Here the CDR3 DNA reads TGTGCCAGCAGCACCCCTGGAGGGATTAACTATGGCTACACCTTC.

This clone has a handful of counts. The J gene is TRBJ2-7, the V gene TRBV6-5; D gene uncertain. This CDR3 region has 13 residues. Germline CDR1 reads MNHEY; CDR2 reads SVGAGI. Trimming stripped 4 bases from V and 0 bases from J, with 7 bases between. The DNA of the CDR3 is TGTGCCAGCAGTTCTGTATTCTCCTACGAGCAGTACTTC. Translating it yields CASSSVFSYEQYF.

The chain links TRBV20-1 to TRBJ2-5; 10 nucleotides match TRBD2. This CDR3 comprises 10 residues. Unmatched junction bases numbered 1, after V lost 1 base and J lost 14 bases. CDR1 DFQATT and CDR2 SNEGSKA come from the germline V gene (reference sequence). CDR3 loop: CSARGTSGYF. The CDR3 bases are TGCAGTGCTAGAGGGACTAGCGGATACTTC.

The V gene is TRBV7-9, the J gene TRBJ1-6; 7 nucleotides agree with TRBD1. Looked up from germline, CDR1 is SEHNR and CDR2 is FQNEAQ (reference sequence). Losses at the gene ends were 5 bases for V and 9 bases for J; bases not matched to a gene: 7. This CDR3 has 14 amino acids. In nucleotides, the CDR3 is TGTGCCAGCAGCCCACAGGGGCTCGTTTCACCCCTCCACTTT. Encoded protein: CASSPQGLVSPLHF.

The J gene is TRBJ1-1, the V gene TRBV18, with a possible D match to TRBD1 (5 bases). Germline lookup yields CDR1 KGHSH and CDR2 LQKENI. The CDR3 loop spans 16 amino acids. V lost 5 bases, J lost 5 bases, and 21 bases lay in between. The CDR3 coding sequence is TGTGCCAGCTCAGCGGGGACGGGGTTCCGTAGGACTGAAGCTTTCTTT. Amino acids: CASSAGTGFRRTEAFF.

CDR3 region: CASSYSGQGMDSPLHF. CDR3 bases: TGTGCCAGCAGTTACTCCGGACAGGGAATGGATTCACCCCTCCACTTT. This chain uses TRBV6-5 with TRBJ1-6, with TRBD1 matching over 8 bases. The germline V gene encodes CDR1 MNHEY and CDR2 SVGAGI. V lost 0 bases to trimming and J lost 8 bases; unmatched junction nucleotides: 6. CDR3 length equals 16 residues.

The chain carries TRBV5-1 and TRBJ1-1, with D tentatively TRBD1 (5 bases). CDR1 and CDR2 from the germline V gene are SGHRS and YFSETQ. V lost 2 bases and J 2 bases, leaving 13 bases between the germline ends. CDR3 length equals 15 residues. In DNA, the CDR3 is TGCGCCAGCAGCTTAGGCGGGGGGAGTAACACTGAAGCTTTCTTT. Translated, it gives CASSLGGGSNTEAFF.

This clone was counted a single time. V usage is TRBV4-3 and J usage is TRBJ1-3; TRBD1 matches at 7 bases. V shed 1 base, J shed 4 bases, and the junction held 7 bases outside the gene matches. This CDR3 is 16 amino acids long. Germline V gene lookup returns CDR1 LGHNA and CDR2 YSLEER. The CDR3 DNA reads TGCGCCAGCAGCCAAGGCACGACAGGGCCCGGAAACACCATATATTTT. Translating it yields CASSQGTTGPGNTIYF.